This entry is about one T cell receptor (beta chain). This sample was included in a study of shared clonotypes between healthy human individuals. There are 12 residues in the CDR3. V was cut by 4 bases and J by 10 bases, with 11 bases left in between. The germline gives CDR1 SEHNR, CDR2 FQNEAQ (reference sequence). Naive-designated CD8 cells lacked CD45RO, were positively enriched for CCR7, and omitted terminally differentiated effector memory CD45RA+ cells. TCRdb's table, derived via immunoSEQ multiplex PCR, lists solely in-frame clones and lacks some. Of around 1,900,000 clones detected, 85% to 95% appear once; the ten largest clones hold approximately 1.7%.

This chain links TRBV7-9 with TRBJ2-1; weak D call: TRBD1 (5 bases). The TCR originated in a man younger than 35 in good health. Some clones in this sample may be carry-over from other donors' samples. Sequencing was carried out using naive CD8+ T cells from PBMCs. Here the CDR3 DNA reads TGTGCCAGCAGCTCCAAAGCAGGGGAGCAGTTCTTC. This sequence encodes CASSSKAGEQFF.